Below are 25 T cell receptor beta chains sequenced from a single sample in a study of T cells in Graves' hyperthyroidism and ophthalmopathy. Template material for amplifying TCR beta CDR3 regions consisted of RNA transcripts. First-round RT-PCR of the TCR CDR3 relied on the HTBI primer set. TCRdb processed the multiplex PCR reads anew with MiXCR; each CDR3 protein has one entry. The profile shows a few hundred thousand distinct CDR3 sequences, 15% to 18% of them singletons. Input material: blood. The receptors come from a woman under 30 with Graves' hyperthyroidism that later progressed to Graves' ophthalmopathy.

The chain combines TRBV20-1 with TRBJ1-6, with TRBD1 matching over 8 bases. CDR1 and CDR2 from the germline V gene are DFQATT and SNEGSKA (reference sequence). CDR3 length: 14 residues. V was clipped by 5 bases and J by 6 bases; unmatched bases: 6. The CDR3 reads CSASRGPTNSPLHF. DNA of the CDR3: TGCAGTGCTTCCAGGGGGCCCACTAATTCACCCCTCCACTTT.

Ten or more counts support this clonotype. J is TRBJ2-7 and V is TRBV28; possible D gene TRBD1, 5 bases. V gave up 2 bases and J gave up 5 bases, with 10 bases separating them. The CDR3 sequence is 13 residues long. Germline loops: CDR1 MDHEN, CDR2 SYDVKM. CDR3 loop: CASSLIGADEQYF. The CDR3 DNA is TGTGCCAGCAGTTTAATTGGGGCGGACGAGCAGTACTTC.

The gene calls are TRBV6-6 and TRBJ2-5; no clear D. CDR1 is MNHNY, CDR2 SVGAGI, per germline (reference sequence). Trimming shortened V by 2 bases and J by 5 bases, and 15 bases separated the two germline ends. The CDR3 is 15 residues long. CDR3 coding DNA: TGTGCCAGCAGTTACGGGGTCGACCGGGTGGAGACCCAGTACTTC. It yields the protein CASSYGVDRVETQYF.

Ten or more counts support this clonotype. V gene TRBV12-3 or TRBV12-4 combines with J gene TRBJ1-4; the match to TRBD1 covers 8 bases. CDR3 length: 14 amino acids. V dropped 5 bases and J dropped 7; count of bases not matched to a gene: 6. The CDR3 DNA is TGTGCCAGCAGTCGGACAGGGTTTGGTGAAAAACTGTTTTTT. Amino acid sequence: CASSRTGFGEKLFF.

This clonotype showed up just a few times. The chain is built from TRBV10-3 and TRBJ2-7; unclear D gene. The germline gives CDR1 ENHRY, CDR2 SYGVKD. The V and J ends lost 2 bases and 2 bases respectively, with 7 bases between them. This CDR3 is 13 amino acids long. The CDR3 here is CAISEKVAYEQYF. In DNA, the CDR3 is TGTGCCATCAGTGAGAAGGTAGCCTACGAGCAGTACTTC.

This clonotype was detected ten times or more. DNA of the CDR3: TGTGCCAGCGGACAGGGAGTGAACGAGCAGTACTTC. This gives the protein CASGQGVNEQYF. This chain connects TRBV6-2 or TRBV6-3 to TRBJ2-7, with 8 bases aligning to TRBD1. Germline loops: CDR1 MNHEY, CDR2 SVGEGT. V shed 8 bases, J shed 5 bases, and the junction held 5 bases outside the gene matches. The CDR3 has 12 residues.

In this sample, this clonotype turned up a few times. V usage is TRBV7-2 and J usage is TRBJ2-5; 9 positions match TRBD2. CDR1 SGHTA and CDR2 FQGNSA come from the germline V gene. This CDR3 region has 15 residues. V shed 5 bases and J 5 bases; nucleotides not matched to a gene: 9. The CDR3 nucleotides read TGTGCCAGCAGCCCTAGCGGGATGCCAGGGGAGACCCAGTACTTC. Amino acid sequence: CASSPSGMPGETQYF. The full variable domain, completed using reference TRBV7-2 and TRBJ2-5, is GAGVSQSPSNKVTEKGKDVELRCDPISGHTALYWYRQSLGQGLEFLIYFQGNSAPDKSGLPSDRFSAERTGGSVSTLTIQRTQQEDSAVYLCASSPSGMPGETQYFGPGTRLLVL.

This clonotype was observed many times. The V and J genes are TRBV28 and TRBJ1-5, with TRBD1 identical over 9 bases. Germline V gene data show CDR1 as MDHEN and CDR2 as SYDVKM. This CDR3 has 15 residues. Trimming removed 4 bases from V and 4 bases from J; junction bases left unmatched: 5. The CDR3 DNA follows: TGTGCCAGCAGTTACTCCGGGACAGGGAATCAGCCCCAGCATTTT. It yields the protein CASSYSGTGNQPQHF. Looking up the rest from reference TRBV28 and TRBJ1-5 gives the full variable domain: DVKVTQSSRYLVKRTGEKVFLECVQDMDHENMFWYRQDPGLGLRLIYFSYDVKMKEKGDIPEGYSVSREKKERFSLILESASTNQTSMYLCASSYSGTGNQPQHFGDGTRLSIL.

The table lists this clonotype with a few counts. This sequence joins TRBV6-5 and TRBJ2-7; D not certain. The CDR3 spans 12 residues. Trimming cost V 2 bases and J 6 bases, with 8 bases left between them. In germline, CDR1 is MNHEY, CDR2 SVGAGI. DNA for the CDR3: TGTGCCAGCAGTTACCCCCCCACCGAGCAGTACTTC. Protein product: CASSYPPTEQYF.

This clonotype was found many times. The chain is built from TRBV7-9 and TRBJ2-1; TRBD2 is a possible D gene (5 bases). This CDR3 contains 13 residues. The ends were cut back, 7 bases at V and 8 bases at J, with 15 bases in the middle. Germline CDR1 and CDR2: SEHNR and FQNEAQ (reference sequence). CDR3 nucleotide sequence: TGTGCCAGCACCCTAGCCGGTATCCATGAGCAGTTCTTC. Protein: CASTLAGIHEQFF. The entire variable domain, with the rest obtained from reference TRBV7-9 and TRBJ2-1, is as follows: DTGVSQNPRHKITKRGQNVTFRCDPISEHNRLYWYRQTLGQGPEFLTYFQNEAQLEKSRLLSDRFSAERPKGSFSTLEIQRTEQGDSAMYLCASTLAGIHEQFFGPGTRLTVL.

This clonotype was recorded many times. The CDR3 DNA reads as TGTGCCAGCAGCTTCACCGGGACAGGGTCTTTCGGCAATCAGCCCCAGCATTTT. Translation: CASSFTGTGSFGNQPQHF. V gene TRBV7-8 combines with J gene TRBJ1-5, with 9 nucleotides matching TRBD1. V shed 3 bases and J 2 bases; nucleotides not matched to a gene: 11. The CDR3 runs 18 residues. Per germline, CDR1 SGHVS and CDR2 FQNEAQ.

The sample holds many counts of this clonotype. V and J are TRBV2 and TRBJ2-3; no firm D call. Trimming took off 2 bases at V and 0 bases at J, with 9 bases between the two ends. Germline V lookup: CDR1 SNHLY, CDR2 FYNNEI. This CDR3 comprises 15 residues. The CDR3 here is CASSERSTSTDTQYF. The CDR3, as DNA: TGTGCCAGCAGTGAACGGAGTACTAGCACAGATACGCAGTATTTT.

Ten or more counts support this clonotype. J is TRBJ1-4 and V is TRBV15; TRBD1 matches 7 bases. Germline lookup yields CDR1 LNHNV and CDR2 YYDKDF (reference sequence). The CDR3 totals 14 residues. V lost 5 bases, J lost 8 bases, and 8 bases stayed unmatched. The chain's CDR3 is CATSGRDSFEKLFF. As DNA, the CDR3 is TGTGCCACCAGCGGCCGGGACAGCTTCGAAAAACTGTTTTTT. The entire variable domain, with the rest obtained from reference TRBV15 and TRBJ1-4, is as follows: DAMVIQNPRYQVTQFGKPVTLSCSQTLNHNVMYWYQQKSSQAPKLLFHYYDKDFNNEADTPDNFQSRRPNTSFCFLDIRSPGLGDTAMYLCATSGRDSFEKLFFGSGTQLSVL.

The V call is TRBV28, the J call TRBJ1-4; no clear D. Trimming cost V 11 bases and J 3 bases, with 13 bases left between them. The CDR3 length is 13 residues. CDR1 MDHEN and CDR2 SYDVKM come from the germline V gene. The CDR3 nucleotides are TGTGCCGGAGCTCGGGGTTCTAATGAAAAACTGTTTTTT. It translates to CAGARGSNEKLFF. Full variable domain (rest looked up from reference TRBV28 and TRBJ1-4): DVKVTQSSRYLVKRTGEKVFLECVQDMDHENMFWYRQDPGLGLRLIYFSYDVKMKEKGDIPEGYSVSREKKERFSLILESASTNQTSMYLCAGARGSNEKLFFGSGTQLSVL.

This clonotype was observed at least ten times. The V and J genes are TRBV12-3 or TRBV12-4 and TRBJ2-3; perhaps TRBD1 as D (5 bases). This CDR3 spans 15 amino acids. Trimming cost V 2 bases and J 4 bases, with 13 bases left between them. The CDR3 loop is CASSLITGGPDTQYF. DNA of the CDR3: TGTGCCAGCAGTTTAATAACAGGCGGTCCAGATACGCAGTATTTT.

This clonotype has ten or more counts. J is TRBJ1-4 and V is TRBV28, with unresolved D. Trimming cost V 7 bases and J 6 bases, with 15 bases left between them. Looked up from germline, CDR1 is MDHEN and CDR2 is SYDVKM. This CDR3 comprises 14 residues. Written as DNA, the CDR3 is TGTGCCAGCACCGTGAGGCACGGAGATGAAAAACTGTTTTTT. As protein: CASTVRHGDEKLFF.

The CDR3 loop is CASPTAKGSGHPAKNIQYF. In DNA, the CDR3 is TGTGCCAGCCCCACCGCGAAGGGTAGCGGCCACCCCGCCAAAAACATTCAGTACTTC. The V call is TRBV6-1, the J call TRBJ2-4; weak D call: TRBD2 (6 bases). There are 19 residues in the CDR3. Trimming took 8 bases from V and 1 from J, leaving 27 bases between them. Germline V lookup: CDR1 MNHNS, CDR2 SASEGT.

Only a few counts were recorded for this clonotype. Just one base apart from a much larger clone, this may be a read error. This sequence joins TRBV6-1 and TRBJ2-3; D is ambiguous. V was cut by 1 base and J by 4 bases, with 3 bases left in between. There are 12 residues in the CDR3. The germline CDR1 and CDR2 sequences are MNHNS and SASEGT. The DNA for the CDR3 is TGTGCCAGCAGTGAAGGGTCAGATACGCAGTATTTT. It specifies CASSEGSDTQYF.

Ten or more counts support this clonotype. The chain carries TRBV20-1 and TRBJ1-4, with D perhaps matching TRBD1 (6 bases). V was trimmed by 0 bases and J by 4 bases, leaving 9 bases between them. There are 14 residues in the CDR3. Per the germline V gene, CDR1 is DFQATT and CDR2 is SNEGSKA (reference sequence). The CDR3 loop reads CSARDLGGNEKLFF. Written as DNA, the CDR3 is TGCAGTGCTAGAGACCTAGGGGGTAATGAAAAACTGTTTTTT.

This clonotype has a handful of counts. The chain recombines TRBV20-1 with TRBJ2-7; either TRBD1 or TRBD2 may fit D (5 bases each). The ends were cut back, 3 bases at V and 6 bases at J, with 21 bases in the middle. Germline V gene lookup returns CDR1 DFQATT and CDR2 SNEGSKA (reference sequence). The CDR3 contains 15 residues. The CDR3 here is CSARPSGRLRFEQYF. As DNA, the CDR3 is TGCAGTGCTAGGCCATCGGGGCGGTTAAGATTCGAGCAGTACTTC.

There are a few counts of this clonotype. The chain carries TRBV29-1 and TRBJ1-2; D may be TRBD1 (5 bases). V gave up 7 bases and J gave up 0 bases, with 9 bases separating them. The germline gives CDR1 SQVTM, CDR2 ANQGSEA. The CDR3 sequence is 12 residues long. CDR3 DNA sequence: TGCAGCGCTTTGACAGCTAACTATGGCTACACCTTC. It encodes CSALTANYGYTF.

This clonotype was counted at least ten times. This rearrangement joins TRBV10-3 to TRBJ1-1; D gene ambiguous. V was shortened by 8 bases and J by 1 base, with 8 bases between the two germline ends. The CDR3 consists of 12 residues. Per germline, CDR1 ENHRY and CDR2 SYGVKD. CDR3 coding DNA: TGTGCCATCGGAGCGGAGAACACTGAAGCTTTCTTT. Translating it yields CAIGAENTEAFF.

The rearrangement joins TRBV27 to TRBJ2-1, with a weak D call TRBD2 (5 bases). The V end was cut by 5 bases, the J end by 3 bases, with 17 bases between. Germline assignment: CDR1 MNHEY and CDR2 SMNVEV (reference sequence). The CDR3 length is 16 residues. The CDR3 sequence is CASSPTLTGNYNEQFF. In nucleotides, the CDR3 is TGTGCCAGCAGTCCGACACTAACGGGAAACTACAATGAGCAGTTCTTC.

This clonotype was found a few times. The rearrangement joins TRBV6-5 to TRBJ2-7; a weak D match, TRBD1 (6 bases). This CDR3 region has 16 residues. Trimming took 0 bases from V and 0 from J, leaving 12 bases between them. Germline CDR1 reads MNHEY; CDR2 reads SVGAGI. The CDR3 is CASSYSYPDSSYEQYF. The CDR3 bases are TGTGCCAGCAGTTACTCGTACCCGGACAGCTCCTACGAGCAGTACTTC.

This clonotype was detected only a few times. The V and J genes are TRBV9 and TRBJ2-7; 8 bases are shared with TRBD2. In germline, CDR1 is SGDLS, CDR2 YYNGEE. The CDR3 spans 14 residues. Trimming cost V 4 bases and J 4 bases; bases outside gene matches: 7. CDR3 bases: TGTGCCAGCAGCCCGAGGACTAGCACTTACGAGCAGTACTTC. Its translation: CASSPRTSTYEQYF.